This T cell receptor beta chain was retrieved from a study of cytomegalovirus exposure and HLA in healthy donors. This CDR3 has 17 residues. Germline V lookup: CDR1 SGHNT, CDR2 YYREEE (reference sequence). The V end lost 2 bases, the J end lost 0 bases, and 15 bases lay between the germline ends. 60 Vbeta and 13 Jbeta primers were used in PCR. Clones were read by immunoSEQ multiplex PCR, and TCRdb kept only the in-frame ones, dropping some. The sample contains around 150,000 clones, approximately 9% of which appear only once. This TCR derives from a woman aged 40 to 49 in good health and CMV-seropositive. The material sequenced was PBMCs. The chain employs TRBV5-4 and TRBJ2-1, with D possibly being TRBD1 (5 bases). CDR3: CASSFSDSYSSYNEQFF. CDR3 coding DNA: TGTGCCAGCAGCTTTTCTGACAGTTACAGCTCCTACAATGAGCAGTTCTTC.